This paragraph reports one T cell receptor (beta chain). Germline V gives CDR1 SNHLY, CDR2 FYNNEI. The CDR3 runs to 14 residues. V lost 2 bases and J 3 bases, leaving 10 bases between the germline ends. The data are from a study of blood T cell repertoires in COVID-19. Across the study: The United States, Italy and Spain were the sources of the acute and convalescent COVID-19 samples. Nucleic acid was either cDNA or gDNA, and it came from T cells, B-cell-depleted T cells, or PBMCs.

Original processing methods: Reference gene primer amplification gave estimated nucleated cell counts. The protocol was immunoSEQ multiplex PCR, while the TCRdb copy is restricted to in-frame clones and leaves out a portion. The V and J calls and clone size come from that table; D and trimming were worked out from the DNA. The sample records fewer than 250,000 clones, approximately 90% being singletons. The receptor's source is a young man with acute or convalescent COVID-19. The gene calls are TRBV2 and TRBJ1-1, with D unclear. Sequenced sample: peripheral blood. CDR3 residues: CASSELAGDTEAFF. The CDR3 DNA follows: TGTGCCAGCAGTGAATTGGCCGGAGACACTGAAGCTTTCTTT. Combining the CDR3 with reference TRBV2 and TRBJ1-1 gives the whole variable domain EPEVTQTPSHQVTQMGQEVILRCVPISNHLYFYWYRQILGQKVEFLVSFYNNEISEKSEIFDDQFSVERPDGSNFTLKIRSTKLEDSAMYFCASSELAGDTEAFFGQGTRLTVV.